Below, 22 T cell receptor beta chains from the same sample are listed, as sequenced in a study of blood T cell repertoires in COVID-19. TCRdb keeps only in-frame clones here, not all; method: immunoSEQ multiplex PCR. The table has 140,000 to 150,000 clones, around 84% seen once. The source material was peripheral blood. Receptor source: a human donor in a cohort sampled during active COVID-19.

The gene calls are TRBV6-2 or TRBV6-3 and TRBJ1-4; D is ambiguous. Germline values: CDR1 MNHEY, CDR2 SVGEGT. Trimming removed 6 bases at V and 16 bases at J, with 21 bases between. The CDR3 has 13 residues. The CDR3 protein is CASSPSITATGFF. The CDR3 bases are TGTGCCAGCAGCCCTTCAATCACAGCCACCGGGTTTTTT.

In regard to this clone: Other nucleotide sequences from this sample produce the same CDR3. V usage is TRBV9 and J usage is TRBJ1-5; D is perhaps TRBD1 (5 bases). CDR3 length: 14 residues. The germline V and J ends were trimmed by 0 bases and 3 bases, with 7 bases remaining between them. CDR1 and CDR2 from the germline V gene are SGDLS and YYNGEE. DNA for the CDR3: TGTGCCAGCAGCGTAGGACAGTACAATCAGCCCCAGCATTTT. Amino acid sequence: CASSVGQYNQPQHF.

V and J are TRBV7-8 and TRBJ1-1; 7 positions match TRBD1. Germline CDR1 is SGHVS and CDR2 is FQNEAQ. V was pared by 3 bases and J by 1 base, with 5 bases of the junction left unmatched. The CDR3 runs to 15 residues. The CDR3 nucleotides read TGTGCCAGCAGCTTTACGGGACAGCCGAACACTGAAGCTTTCTTT. Protein product: CASSFTGQPNTEAFF.

This chain uses TRBV5-4 with TRBJ2-3, with TRBD2 identical over 8 bases. V trimming: 3 bases; J trimming: 5 bases; junction bases outside the gene matches: 8. The germline V gene has CDR1 SGHNT and CDR2 YYREEE (reference sequence). The length of the CDR3 is 15 residues. The chain's CDR3 is CASSYRGGPGDTQYF. The CDR3 DNA reads as TGTGCCAGCAGCTACCGGGGGGGGCCGGGAGATACGCAGTATTTT. Based on the CDR3 plus reference TRBV5-4 and TRBJ2-3, the full variable domain is ETGVTQSPTHLIKTRGQQVTLRCSSQSGHNTVSWYQQALGQGPQFIFQYYREEENGRGNFPPRFSGLQFPNYSSELNVNALELDDSALYLCASSYRGGPGDTQYFGPGTRLTVL.

This chain connects TRBV7-9 to TRBJ1-3; D remains unclear. Trimming removed 1 base at V and 0 bases at J, with 7 bases between. Germline-derived CDR1 and CDR2 are SEHNR and FQNEAQ (reference sequence). The CDR3 spans 15 residues. The CDR3 DNA follows: TGTGCCAGCAGCTTAGACATCCGCTCTGGAAACACCATATATTTT. Its protein product is CASSLDIRSGNTIYF.

The V call is TRBV6-5, the J call TRBJ1-3; possible D gene TRBD1, 5 bases. Trimming pared 6 bases from V and 2 bases from J, leaving 11 bases between. Germline V gene sequence: CDR1 MNHEY, CDR2 SVGAGI. The CDR3 is 14 residues long. CDR3 DNA: TGTGCCAGCAGGCTTACAGGTACTGGAAACACCATATATTTT. The encoded protein is CASRLTGTGNTIYF.

The V gene is TRBV27, the J gene TRBJ2-7; possibly TRBD2 for D (6 bases). This CDR3 is built from 14 residues. V was shortened by 0 bases and J by 2 bases, with 8 bases between the two germline ends. Per the germline V gene, CDR1 is MNHEY and CDR2 is SMNVEV (reference sequence). CDR3 region: CASSLSGGTYEQYF. The DNA of the CDR3 is TGTGCCAGCAGTTTATCCGGGGGAACCTACGAGCAGTACTTC.

The rearrangement joins TRBV15 to TRBJ1-4; 7 positions agree with TRBD1. V lost 0 bases, J lost 3 bases, and 7 bases stayed unmatched. CDR1 LNHNV and CDR2 YYDKDF come from the germline V gene (reference sequence). The length of the CDR3 is 17 residues. For the CDR3, the DNA is TGTGCCACCAGCAGAGAGAGAAAGGGGGCAGCTAATGAAAAACTGTTTTTT. Protein product: CATSRERKGAANEKLFF. Using reference TRBV15 and TRBJ1-4 for the parts outside the CDR3, the full variable domain is DAMVIQNPRYQVTQFGKPVTLSCSQTLNHNVMYWYQQKSSQAPKLLFHYYDKDFNNEADTPDNFQSRRPNTSFCFLDIRSPGLGDTAMYLCATSRERKGAANEKLFFGSGTQLSVL.

This rearrangement joins TRBV3-1 (or the pseudogene TRBV3-2) to TRBJ2-1; tentatively, D is TRBD2 (7 bases). Germline CDR1 reads LGHDT; CDR2 reads YNNKEL (reference sequence). V gave up 3 bases and J gave up 4 bases, with 16 bases separating them. The CDR3 extends over 16 amino acids. CDR3 protein: CASSHTRGALYNEQFF. The CDR3 DNA follows: TGTGCCAGCAGCCATACCCGGGGGGCCCTATACAATGAGCAGTTCTTC.

The V call is TRBV5-1, the J call TRBJ1-1; TRBD1 agrees at 10 bases. The length of the CDR3 is 15 residues. CDR1 is SGHRS and CDR2 is YFSETQ in the germline V gene. The V and J ends lost 3 bases and 4 bases, in that order; junction bases with no gene match: 6. For the CDR3, the DNA is TGCGCCAGCAGCTGGGGGACAGGGGTGGGCACTGAAGCTTTCTTT. This sequence encodes CASSWGTGVGTEAFF. Complete variable domain (other parts from reference TRBV5-1 and TRBJ1-1): KAGVTQTPRYLIKTRGQQVTLSCSPISGHRSVSWYQQTPGQGLQFLFEYFSETQRNKGNFPGRFSGRQFSNSRSEMNVSTLELGDSALYLCASSWGTGVGTEAFFGQGTRLTVV.

The gene calls are TRBV18 and TRBJ1-5; D uncertain. This CDR3 is 13 amino acids long. V lost 3 bases, J lost 5 bases, and 8 bases lay in between. Looked up from germline, CDR1 is KGHSH and CDR2 is LQKENI. The CDR3 sequence: CASSPYIDQPQHF. CDR3 bases: TGTGCCAGCTCACCGTATATTGATCAGCCCCAGCATTTT.

V usage is TRBV7-3 and J usage is TRBJ2-7; 10 bases fit TRBD2. This CDR3 is built from 16 residues. The germline gives CDR1 SGHTA, CDR2 FQGTGA. V shed 5 bases, J shed 2 bases, and the junction held 9 bases outside the gene matches. Here the CDR3 DNA reads TGTGCCAGCAGCCAAGTTGGGACTAGCGTTACCTACGAGCAGTACTTC. This sequence encodes CASSQVGTSVTYEQYF. The full variable domain, its missing parts supplied by reference TRBV7-3 and TRBJ2-7, is GAGVSQTPSNKVTEKGKYVELRCDPISGHTALYWYRQSLGQGPEFLIYFQGTGAADDSGLPNDRFFAVRPEGSVSTLKIQRTERGDSAVYLCASSQVGTSVTYEQYFGPGTRLTVT.

This clone was counted a few times. J is TRBJ1-5 and V is TRBV2, with unresolved D. Germline-derived CDR1 and CDR2 are SNHLY and FYNNEI. The CDR3 sequence is 13 residues long. The V end was cut by 4 bases, the J end by 3 bases, with 7 bases between. The CDR3 nucleotides read TGTGCCAGCAGTGGCCGAGACAATCAGCCCCAGCATTTT. Translation gives CASSGRDNQPQHF.

V and J are TRBV5-6 and TRBJ1-3; a possible D gene is TRBD1 (5 bases). Trimming removed 0 bases at V and 4 bases at J, with 11 bases between. The CDR3 totals 15 residues. Germline CDR1 SGHDT, CDR2 YYEEEE. Here the CDR3 reads CASSLGGLGGNTIYF. The CDR3 DNA follows: TGTGCCAGCAGCTTGGGGGGCCTGGGAGGAAACACCATATATTTT.

The chain has TRBV27 and TRBJ2-7; TRBD1 matches at 8 bases. Trimming took 4 bases from V and 1 from J; bases not matched to a gene: 6. Germline V gene lookup returns CDR1 MNHEY and CDR2 SMNVEV (reference sequence). The CDR3 contains 15 residues. CDR3 in DNA: TGTGCCAGCAGTTCCCAGGGGGCGAATTCCTACGAGCAGTACTTC. It encodes CASSSQGANSYEQYF.

This clone was observed a handful of times. The chain carries TRBV19 and TRBJ1-1, with 9 bases fitting TRBD1. Germline values: CDR1 LNHDA, CDR2 SQIVND (reference sequence). Unmatched junction bases numbered 12, after V lost 6 bases and J lost 1 base. CDR3 size: 17 residues. The CDR3 DNA reads as TGTGCCAGTAGGCCAACGACAGGGGGAAGGGGGAACACTGAAGCTTTCTTT. Protein: CASRPTTGGRGNTEAFF. The variable domain in full, with the rest retrieved from reference TRBV19 and TRBJ1-1, is DGGITQSPKYLFRKEGQNVTLSCEQNLNHDAMYWYRQDPGQGLRLIYYSQIVNDFQKGDIAEGYSVSREKKESFPLTVTSAQKNPTAFYLCASRPTTGGRGNTEAFFGQGTRLTVV.

The chain recombines TRBV6-5 with TRBJ1-5, with a possible D match to TRBD1 (6 bases). The germline V gene encodes CDR1 MNHEY and CDR2 SVGAGI. The CDR3 totals 14 residues. V lost 4 bases to trimming and J lost 2 bases, with 9 bases between them. CDR3 loop: CASSSGVGNQPQHF. CDR3 in DNA: TGTGCCAGCAGTTCAGGGGTAGGCAATCAGCCCCAGCATTTT.

The chain combines TRBV6-6 with TRBJ2-3, with TRBD1 matching over 10 bases. The CDR3 runs 15 residues. Germline lookup yields CDR1 MNHNY and CDR2 SVGAGI (reference sequence). Losses at the gene ends were 5 bases for V and 3 bases for J; bases not matched to a gene: 5. DNA of the CDR3: TGTGCCAGCAGTCGGCCGGGACAGGGGACAGATACGCAGTATTTT. Residues: CASSRPGQGTDTQYF.

This clone was seen only a few times. DNA for the CDR3: TGTGCCAGCAGCCTACGGGGAGGGAACACTGAAGCTTTCTTT. It encodes CASSLRGGNTEAFF. The chain has TRBV11-3 and TRBJ1-1; D call uncertain. From germline, CDR1 is SGHNT and CDR2 YENEEA. There are 14 residues in the CDR3. Trimming pared 5 bases from V and 1 base from J, leaving 11 bases between.

This clone was picked up a small number of times. The chain combines TRBV27 with TRBJ1-6; D is unclear. This CDR3 has 14 amino acids. V lost 3 bases and J 7 bases, leaving 10 bases between the germline ends. In germline, CDR1 is MNHEY, CDR2 SMNVEV (reference sequence). The CDR3 loop is CASSFLQMNSPLHF. For the CDR3, the DNA is TGTGCCAGCAGTTTCTTACAGATGAATTCACCCCTCCACTTT.

The chain has TRBV29-1 and TRBJ2-7; maybe TRBD2 (6 bases). The CDR3 contains 13 residues. Trimming took 3 bases from V and 4 from J, leaving 13 bases between them. CDR1 SQVTM and CDR2 ANQGSEA come from the germline V gene. CDR3 nucleotides: TGCAGCGTTGAGGGCGTGGGAGGATACGAGCAGTACTTC. Its protein is CSVEGVGGYEQYF.

The genes are TRBV15 and TRBJ2-1; no reliable D call. The CDR3 loop spans 13 amino acids. Germline lookup yields CDR1 LNHNV and CDR2 YYDKDF (reference sequence). V dropped 1 base and J dropped 6 bases, with 7 bases sitting between them. This chain's CDR3 is CATSRANSNEQFF. CDR3 nucleotide sequence: TGTGCCACCAGCAGAGCGAACTCCAATGAGCAGTTCTTC.